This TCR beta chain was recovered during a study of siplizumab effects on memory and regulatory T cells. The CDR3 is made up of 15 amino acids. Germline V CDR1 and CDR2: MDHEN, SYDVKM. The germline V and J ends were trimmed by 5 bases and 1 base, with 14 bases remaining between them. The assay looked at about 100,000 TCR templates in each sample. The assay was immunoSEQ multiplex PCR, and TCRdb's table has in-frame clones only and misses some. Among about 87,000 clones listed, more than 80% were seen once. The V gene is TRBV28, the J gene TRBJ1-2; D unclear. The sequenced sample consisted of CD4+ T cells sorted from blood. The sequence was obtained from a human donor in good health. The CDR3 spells CASSLAGAINYGYTF. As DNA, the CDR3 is TGTGCCAGCAGTCTGGCCGGAGCCATTAACTATGGCTACACCTTC.